These T cell receptor beta chains were read from a single sample in a study of blood T cell repertoires in COVID-19. TCRdb's table, derived via immunoSEQ multiplex PCR, lists solely in-frame clones and lacks some. The data hold 250,000 or so clones, with 70% to 90% observed a single time. The specimen was PBMCs or T cells enriched from blood (not recorded which). These receptors all come from a woman aged 45-59 years who had been exposed to COVID-19. Both conserved end residues are trimmed from each CDR3. Size is stated for part of the rows, as once, few or many counts, or as a class when the clone is expanded.

>.|TRBV5-1
ASSPQTGAYTEAF
>.|TRBV19
ASSSYRRTPLEAF
>.|TRBV18
ASSPEDSATNEKLF
>.|TRBV19
ASSPLTGSLEAF
>.|TRBV4-1
ASSAEGARNEQY
>.|TRBV6-2/TRBV6-3
ASSYGGRDINTEAF
>.|TRBV12-3/TRBV12-4
ASSFGNSRAF
>few|TRBV9
ASSVAQVPYNEQF
>once|TRBV5-1
ASSGRGEAF
>.|TRBV6-4
ASSSGIFGGELF
>.|TRBV27
ASARGGSGNTIY
>.|TRBV30
AWRPPGGWDYGYT
>.|TRBV3-1/TRBV3-2
ASSLSGGGLTDTQY
>.|TRBV5-4
ASSPPRTAHSYEQY
>.|TRBV6-5
ASSNRQGNSPLH
>.|TRBV28
ASSSDSPLH
>few|TRBV5-1
ASTLGSTYGYT
>.|TRBV7-2
ASSLWGGPGNEQF
>few|TRBV3-1/TRBV3-2
ASSQGRSNTEAF
>many|TRBV29-1
SARQASTDTQY
>few|TRBV7-6
ASSLRREQF
>many|TRBV5-5
ASRGQVNSGNTIY
>.|TRBV28
ASSSPGHAKNIQY
>.|TRBV6-5
ASRVAGGYGDTQY
>.|TRBV7-8
ASSPNPSTDYGYT
>few|TRBV6-5
ASTVGGKGSPLH
>.|TRBV30
AWSSGSYNSPLH
>.|TRBV5-1
ASSLGVTNTEAF
>.|TRBV19
ASSIPGESEKLF